A single TCR beta chain is shown here with its context. Its antigen is not known. This record belongs to a study of cytomegalovirus exposure and HLA in healthy donors. Study summary: As released early, the data held 70 million to 100 million unique TCRs from HLA-typed donors. Overall study findings and caveats: Whilst most TCR sequences proved rare, a subset of public TCRs occurred across many donors. Presence/absence analyses supposed approximately even sequencing depth among donors.

Primers: 60 Vbeta forward and 13 Jbeta reverse. The method was immunoSEQ multiplex PCR; TCRdb's version includes in-frame clones alone and lacks a portion of them. The sample contains 180,000 or so clones, around 62% of which appear only once. The germline CDR1 and CDR2 sequences are ENHRY and SYGVKD. The CDR3 loop spans 15 amino acids. The V segment lost 6 bases and the J segment 8 bases; nucleotides outside the gene matches: 10. The TCR comes from a man between 40 and 49 years old in good health and CMV-seronegative. Sequences were obtained from PBMCs. J is TRBJ1-2 and V is TRBV10-3; 12 nucleotides match TRBD1. CDR3 loop: CAISPTGTGGGGYTF. Written as DNA, the CDR3 is TGTGCCATCAGCCCGACCGGGACAGGGGGCGGCGGCTACACCTTC.